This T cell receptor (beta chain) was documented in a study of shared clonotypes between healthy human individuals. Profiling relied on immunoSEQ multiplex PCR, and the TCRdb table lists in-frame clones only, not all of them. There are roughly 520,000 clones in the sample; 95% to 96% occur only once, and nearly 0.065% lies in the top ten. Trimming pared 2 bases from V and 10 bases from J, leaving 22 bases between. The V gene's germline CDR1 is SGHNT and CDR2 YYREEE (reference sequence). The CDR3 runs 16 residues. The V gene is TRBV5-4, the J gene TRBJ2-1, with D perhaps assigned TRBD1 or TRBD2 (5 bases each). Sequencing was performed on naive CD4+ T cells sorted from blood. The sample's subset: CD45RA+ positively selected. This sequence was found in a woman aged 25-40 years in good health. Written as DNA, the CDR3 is TGTGCCAGCAGCTTCTTTTTTGGTGACAGCGGCAAGGAGCAGTTCTTC. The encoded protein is CASSFFFGDSGKEQFF. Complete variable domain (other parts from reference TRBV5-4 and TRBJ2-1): ETGVTQSPTHLIKTRGQQVTLRCSSQSGHNTVSWYQQALGQGPQFIFQYYREEENGRGNFPPRFSGLQFPNYSSELNVNALELDDSALYLCASSFFFGDSGKEQFFGPGTRLTVL.